This is a list of T cell receptor beta chains from one sample in a study of T cell changes during pregnancy in multiple sclerosis. Only in-frame clones appear in the TCRdb table, and some are missing; sequencing was by immunoSEQ multiplex PCR. The sample has fewer than 60,000 clones; around 90% are singletons. The starting material was CD8+ T cells from peripheral blood mononuclear cells, obtained after pregnancy. Every receptor here comes from a female donor with multiple sclerosis, enrolled in a pregnancy study. Each CDR3 is given with its conserved first and last residue. A D gene is named only where the DNA matches it firmly. Clone size is shown for a subset of rows, as once, few, many or a class of expanded clone.

J gene: TRBJ1-5; clone size: once; V gene: TRBV2; D gene: TRBD1; CDR3 protein: CASSEGQGWGNQPQHF; CDR3 DNA: TGTGCCAGCAGTGAGGGACAGGGCTGGGGCAATCAGCCCCAGCATTTT
J gene: TRBJ1-6; clone size: once; V gene: TRBV27; D gene: TRBD1; CDR3 protein: CASSLATGGNSPLHF; CDR3 DNA: TGTGCCAGCAGTTTGGCGACAGGGGGGAATTCACCCCTCCACTTT
J gene: TRBJ2-3; clone size: NA; V gene: TRBV11-2; D gene: TRBD1; CDR3 protein: CASSLGTGDTQYF; CDR3 DNA: TGTGCCAGCAGCTTGGGGACAGGCGATACGCAGTATTTT
J gene: TRBJ2-3; clone size: NA; V gene: TRBV27; D gene: NA; CDR3 protein: CASSPPSTDTQYF; CDR3 DNA: TGTGCCAGCAGTCCCCCCTCCACAGATACGCAGTATTTT
J gene: TRBJ2-2; clone size: NA; V gene: TRBV6-6; D gene: NA; CDR3 protein: CASSYSEEAGELFF; CDR3 DNA: TGTGCCAGCAGTTACTCGGAGGAAGCCGGGGAGCTGTTTTTT
J gene: TRBJ2-3; clone size: NA; V gene: TRBV13; D gene: TRBD2; CDR3 protein: CASRFSGGAYFDTQYF; CDR3 DNA: TGTGCCAGCAGATTTAGCGGGGGGGCTTATTTTGATACGCAGTATTTT
J gene: TRBJ1-2; clone size: NA; V gene: TRBV25-1; D gene: TRBD1; CDR3 protein: CASSARFRDRVYYGYTF; CDR3 DNA: TGTGCCAGCAGTGCCCGTTTCCGGGACAGGGTATACTATGGCTACACCTTC
J gene: TRBJ1-1; clone size: NA; V gene: TRBV19; D gene: TRBD1; CDR3 protein: CASSMEGATEAFF; CDR3 DNA: TGTGCCAGTAGTATGGAGGGGGCCACTGAAGCTTTCTTT
J gene: TRBJ2-5; clone size: NA; V gene: TRBV19; D gene: NA; CDR3 protein: CASSIGGPVGQGETQYF; CDR3 DNA: TGTGCCAGTAGTATAGGAGGCCCGGTTGGCCAGGGAGAGACCCAGTACTTC
J gene: TRBJ1-2; clone size: once; V gene: TRBV14; D gene: NA; CDR3 protein: CASSFQGSGYGYTF; CDR3 DNA: TGTGCCAGCAGCTTTCAGGGTAGTGGCTATGGCTACACCTTC
J gene: TRBJ2-7; clone size: NA; V gene: TRBV7-9; D gene: NA; CDR3 protein: CASSLLPNEQYF; CDR3 DNA: TGTGCCAGCAGCTTACTACCGAACGAGCAGTACTTC
J gene: TRBJ2-3; clone size: NA; V gene: TRBV9; D gene: NA; CDR3 protein: CASSIERRGSTDTQYF; CDR3 DNA: TGTGCCAGCAGCATAGAGCGGCGGGGTAGCACAGATACGCAGTATTTT
J gene: TRBJ2-6; clone size: NA; V gene: TRBV19; D gene: TRBD1; CDR3 protein: CASSIEEQGPTGANVLTF; CDR3 DNA: TGTGCCAGTAGTATAGAGGAACAGGGGCCCACTGGGGCCAACGTCCTGACTTTC
J gene: TRBJ2-7; clone size: NA; V gene: TRBV5-1; D gene: NA; CDR3 protein: CASSLDISYEQYF; CDR3 DNA: TGCGCCAGCAGCTTGGACATCTCCTACGAGCAGTACTTC
J gene: TRBJ1-3; clone size: NA; V gene: TRBV29-1; D gene: TRBD1; CDR3 protein: CSVSGGSGNTIYF; CDR3 DNA: TGCAGCGTTTCAGGGGGCTCTGGAAACACCATATATTTT
J gene: TRBJ1-6; clone size: NA; V gene: TRBV7-6; D gene: TRBD1; CDR3 protein: CASSLTGESSYNSPLHF; CDR3 DNA: TGTGCCAGCAGCTTAACAGGGGAGAGCTCCTATAATTCACCCCTCCACTTT
J gene: TRBJ1-2; clone size: once; V gene: TRBV19; D gene: TRBD1; CDR3 protein: CASSGQISYGYTF; CDR3 DNA: TGTGCCAGTTCGGGACAGATTTCCTATGGCTACACCTTC
J gene: TRBJ1-2; clone size: NA; V gene: TRBV5-6; D gene: NA; CDR3 protein: CASTTPTIVNGYTF; CDR3 DNA: TGTGCCAGCACCACCCCCACAATTGTCAATGGCTACACCTTC
J gene: TRBJ2-7; clone size: NA; V gene: TRBV30; D gene: NA; CDR3 protein: CAWSATSISSYEQYF; CDR3 DNA: TGTGCCTGGAGTGCCACTAGCATATCCTCCTACGAGCAGTACTTC
J gene: TRBJ1-5; clone size: NA; V gene: TRBV7-8; D gene: TRBD1; CDR3 protein: CASSRRQGKQPQHF; CDR3 DNA: TGTGCCAGCAGCCGACGACAGGGGAAGCAGCCCCAGCATTTT